This TCR beta chain was identified in a study of blood T cells in healthy people across ages. The V segment lost 3 bases and the J segment 6 bases; nucleotides outside the gene matches: 9. Germline V gene sequence: CDR1 SGHRS, CDR2 YFSETQ. This CDR3 region has 16 residues. Worth noting for this clonotype: What it binds is not known.

The authors ran a second PCR of roughly 6 to 12 cycles using a sample-barcoded 5' primer and a J-beta primer mix. One entry per CDR3 protein results from TCRdb running MiXCR on the 5' RACE reads. The sample lists about 680,000 distinct CDR3 sequences, 49% occurring once. Study conclusions and caveats: Getting older went along with TCR beta diversity per million T cells dropping roughly linearly.

The rearrangement joins TRBV5-1 to TRBJ2-2, with 9 bases matching TRBD1. Sequencing was done on a sample of blood. The sequence came from a woman in her sixties or seventies in good health. The CDR3 here is CASSWTGAPGSGELFF. CDR3 nucleotides: TGCGCCAGCAGCTGGACAGGGGCTCCTGGGTCCGGGGAGCTGTTTTTT.